Below, 5 T cell receptor beta chains from the same sample are listed, as sequenced in a study of CD8 T cells in ankylosing spondylitis. TCRdb reprocessed the 5' RACE reads via MiXCR and lists one record per CDR3 protein. The sample includes roughly 700,000 distinct CDR3 sequences, 19% of them seen just once. These receptors are not linked to any known antigen. Study results and caveats: Ankylosing spondylitis blood appeared to carry a characteristic TCR beta motif of several highly homologous variants.

The specimen was blood, either unsorted or a sorted T cell fraction (not recorded which). The source of these receptors is a male donor with ankylosing spondylitis.

The V call is TRBV29-1, the J call TRBJ2-7; TRBD1 agrees at 9 bases. The germline V gene encodes CDR1 SQVTM and CDR2 ANQGSEA. The length of the CDR3 is 13 residues. The V gene end was trimmed by 2 bases and the J gene end by 4 bases; junction bases not matched to a gene: 3. CDR3 nucleotides: TGCAGCGTTGAACTGGGACAGGGTTACGAGCAGTACTTC. Encoded protein: CSVELGQGYEQYF.

This clonotype was recorded a few times. CDR3 in amino acids: CASSWGLAYEQYF. The CDR3 bases are TGTGCCAGCAGTTGGGGACTTGCCTACGAGCAGTACTTC. The J gene is TRBJ2-7, the V gene TRBV12-3 or TRBV12-4, with a possible D match to TRBD2 (6 bases). The V end was cut by 4 bases, the J end by 2 bases, with 9 bases between. The CDR3 is 13 residues long.

This chain's CDR3 is CSARHLTTSGSGETQYF. CDR3 coding DNA: TGCAGTGCTAGACACCTCACGACTAGCGGGAGCGGGGAGACCCAGTACTTC. The chain couples TRBV20-1 to TRBJ2-5; the match to TRBD2 covers 12 bases. V lost 2 bases and J lost 5; bases outside the gene matches: 12. Germline V lookup: CDR1 DFQATT, CDR2 SNEGSKA (reference sequence). This CDR3 region has 17 residues.

This clonotype was seen more than once but under ten times. This chain links TRBV9 with TRBJ2-5, with D maybe TRBD2 (6 bases). This CDR3 has 14 residues. With 7 bases removed from V and 1 base from J, the gap between germline ends came to 14 bases. The germline V gene encodes CDR1 SGDLS and CDR2 YYNGEE. The CDR3 region is CASGSGQRQETQYF. The CDR3 bases are TGTGCCAGCGGGAGCGGGCAACGCCAAGAGACCCAGTACTTC.

This chain connects TRBV12-3 or TRBV12-4 to TRBJ2-3; tentatively, D is TRBD1 or TRBD2 (5 bases each). The CDR3 totals 16 residues. The V and J ends lost 4 bases and 5 bases respectively, with 19 bases between them. CDR3 sequence (DNA): TGTGCCAGCAGTTCGAAACCAGGGTTCGCGGGAGATACGCAGTATTTT. It is translated as CASSSKPGFAGDTQYF.